The entry below gives a single T cell receptor beta chain sequence along with its context. Only one count was recorded for this clone. Its antigen is unknown. No base quality values were provided; no much bigger clone lies one nucleotide off. This specimen belongs to a study of lymphopenia after photon versus proton radiotherapy (dated by TCRdb to the late 2010s). Looking at the study overall: In patients with gastrointestinal tumors who developed high-grade lymphopenia, the study compared the immunological effects of photon radiation therapy with those of proton radiation therapy. The goal of the study was to describe how the two radiation modalities differ in their effects on the immune system. A cohort of about 22 patients with gastrointestinal tumors who received either photon or proton therapy and subsequently developed lymphopenia was included. Points the paper makes about the study in general: During treatment, patients who received proton therapy stayed relatively stable, whereas patients who received photon therapy lost naive T cells and TCR diversity and gained effector/memory populations. The survival association was assessed only in patients who died, and the authors presented better survival with proton therapy as a possibility rather than a demonstrated result. Across the cohort, an inverse correlation was found between a larger post-nadir drop in TCR diversity and overall survival time among patients who died. After the lymphocyte count nadir, repertoires from photon-treated patients showed oligoclonal expansion, particularly of CD8+ Temra cells, and this expansion drove the decline in diversity.

Library construction relied on the immunoSEQ multiplex PCR assay. Deep sequencing of rearranged TCR beta loci, alongside multiparametric flow cytometry, was used to profile T cell repertoires. TCRdb holds this immuneACCESS table with in-frame rearrangements only. Some clones are missing; in checked studies, unresolved V genes explain under half, and the rest has no known cause. The sample data list 55,000 to 85,000 clones, and 92% of these were observed just once. Clones ranked in the top ten supply around 2.2% of the sample. The input for sequencing was peripheral blood, taken from a patient treated with photon-based radiotherapy. The clonotype originates from a woman aged 35 to 49 with cholangiocarcinoma.

The CDR3 here reads CASSPGGNTIYF. The nucleotide sequence is given as TGTGCCAGCAGTCCGGGGGGAAACACCATATATTTT. Rearrangement joined TRBV6-5 to TRBJ1-3; the D gene cannot be named for sure. Its CDR3 holds 12 amino acids, cysteine through phenylalanine. This entry keeps only the CDR3 DNA: 36 bases, framed from base 1. The germline V gene gives CDR1 as MNHEY and CDR2 as SVGAGI. At the junction V is shortened by 5 bases and J by 4 bases, with 6 bases in between.